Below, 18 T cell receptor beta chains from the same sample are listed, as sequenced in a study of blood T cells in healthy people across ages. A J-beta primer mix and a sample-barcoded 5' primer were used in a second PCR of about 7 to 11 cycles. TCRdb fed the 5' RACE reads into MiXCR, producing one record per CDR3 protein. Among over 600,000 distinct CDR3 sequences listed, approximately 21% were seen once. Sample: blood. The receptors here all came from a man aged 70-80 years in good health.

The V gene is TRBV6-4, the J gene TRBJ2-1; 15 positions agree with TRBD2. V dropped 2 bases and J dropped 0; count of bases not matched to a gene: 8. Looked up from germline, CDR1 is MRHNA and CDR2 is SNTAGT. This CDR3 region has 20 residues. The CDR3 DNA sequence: TGTGCCAGCAGTGACCTCCGGACTAGCGGGAGGGTCCTCTCCTACAATGAGCAGTTCTTC. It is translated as CASSDLRTSGRVLSYNEQFF.

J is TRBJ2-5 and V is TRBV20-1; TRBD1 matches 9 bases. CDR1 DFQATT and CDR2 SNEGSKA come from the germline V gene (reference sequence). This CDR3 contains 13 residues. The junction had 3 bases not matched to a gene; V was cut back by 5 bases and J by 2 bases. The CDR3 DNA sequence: TGCAGTGCTGTGACAGGGGGACAAGAGACCCAGTACTTC. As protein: CSAVTGGQETQYF.

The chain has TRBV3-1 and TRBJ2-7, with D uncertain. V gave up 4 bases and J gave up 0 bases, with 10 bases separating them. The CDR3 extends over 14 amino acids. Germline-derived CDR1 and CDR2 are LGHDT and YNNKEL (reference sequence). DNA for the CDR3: TGTGCCAGCAGCCCTCCGCAGGACTCCTACGAGCAGTACTTC. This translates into CASSPPQDSYEQYF.

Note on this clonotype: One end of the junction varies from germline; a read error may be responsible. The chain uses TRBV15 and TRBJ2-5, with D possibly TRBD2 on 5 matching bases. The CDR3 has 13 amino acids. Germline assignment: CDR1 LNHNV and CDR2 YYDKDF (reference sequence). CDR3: CATSRDRWETQHF. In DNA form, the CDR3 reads TGTGCCACCAGCAGAGATCGGTGGGAGACCCAGCACTTC.

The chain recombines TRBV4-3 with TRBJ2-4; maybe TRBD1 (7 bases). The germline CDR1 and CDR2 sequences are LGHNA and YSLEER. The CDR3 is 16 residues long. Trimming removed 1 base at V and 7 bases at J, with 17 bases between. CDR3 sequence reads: CASSQAADQGGNIQYF. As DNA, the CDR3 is TGCGCCAGCAGCCAAGCGGCGGATCAGGGGGGTAACATTCAGTACTTC.

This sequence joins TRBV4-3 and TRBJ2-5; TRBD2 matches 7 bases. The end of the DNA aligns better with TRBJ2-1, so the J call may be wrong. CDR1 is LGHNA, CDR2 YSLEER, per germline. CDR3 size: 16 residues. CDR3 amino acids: CASSQQGNSGLNEQFF. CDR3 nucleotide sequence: TGCGCCAGCAGCCAACAGGGTAATAGCGGGTTGAATGAGCAGTTCTTC.

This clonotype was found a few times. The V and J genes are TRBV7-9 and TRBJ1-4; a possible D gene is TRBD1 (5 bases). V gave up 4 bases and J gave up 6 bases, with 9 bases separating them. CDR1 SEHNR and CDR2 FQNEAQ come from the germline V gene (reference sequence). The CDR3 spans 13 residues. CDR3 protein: CASSSDSYEKLFF. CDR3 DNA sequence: TGTGCCAGCAGCTCCGACAGCTATGAAAAACTGTTTTTT. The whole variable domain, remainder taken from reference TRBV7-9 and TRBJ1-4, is DTGVSQNPRHKITKRGQNVTFRCDPISEHNRLYWYRQTLGQGPEFLTYFQNEAQLEKSRLLSDRFSAERPKGSFSTLEIQRTEQGDSAMYLCASSSDSYEKLFFGSGTQLSVL.

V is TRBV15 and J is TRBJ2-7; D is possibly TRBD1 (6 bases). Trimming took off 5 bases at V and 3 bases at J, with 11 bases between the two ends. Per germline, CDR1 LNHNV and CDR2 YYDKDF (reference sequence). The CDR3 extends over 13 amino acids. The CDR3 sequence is CATSVEQGYEQYF. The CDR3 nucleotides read TGTGCCACCAGCGTTGAACAGGGCTACGAGCAGTACTTC. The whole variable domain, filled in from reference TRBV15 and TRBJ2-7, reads DAMVIQNPRYQVTQFGKPVTLSCSQTLNHNVMYWYQQKSSQAPKLLFHYYDKDFNNEADTPDNFQSRRPNTSFCFLDIRSPGLGDTAMYLCATSVEQGYEQYFGPGTRLTVT.

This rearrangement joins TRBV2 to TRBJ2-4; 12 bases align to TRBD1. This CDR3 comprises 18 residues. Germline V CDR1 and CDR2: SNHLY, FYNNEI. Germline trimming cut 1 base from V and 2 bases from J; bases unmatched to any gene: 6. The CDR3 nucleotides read TGTGCCAGCAGTGAAGATCCGGGACAGGGGGCATCCAAAAACATTCAGTACTTC. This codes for CASSEDPGQGASKNIQYF.

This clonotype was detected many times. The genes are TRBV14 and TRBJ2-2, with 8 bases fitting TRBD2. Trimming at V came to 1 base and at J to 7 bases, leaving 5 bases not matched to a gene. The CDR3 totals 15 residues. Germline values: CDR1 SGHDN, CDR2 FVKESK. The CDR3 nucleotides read TGTGCCAGCAGCCAAGGGCTTAGCGGGATCGGGGAGCTGTTTTTT. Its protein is CASSQGLSGIGELFF.

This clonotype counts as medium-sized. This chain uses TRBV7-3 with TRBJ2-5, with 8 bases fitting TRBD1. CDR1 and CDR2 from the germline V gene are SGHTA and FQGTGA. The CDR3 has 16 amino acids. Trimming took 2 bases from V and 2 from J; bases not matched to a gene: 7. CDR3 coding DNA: TGTGCCAGCAGCTTATGGGGGACAGGACTACAAGAGACCCAGTACTTC. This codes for CASSLWGTGLQETQYF.

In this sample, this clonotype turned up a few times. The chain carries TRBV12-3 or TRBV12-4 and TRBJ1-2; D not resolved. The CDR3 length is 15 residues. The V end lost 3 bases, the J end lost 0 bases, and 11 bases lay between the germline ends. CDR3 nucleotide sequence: TGTGCCAGCAGTTTTTCGGCAGGAGCTAACTATGGCTACACCTTC. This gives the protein CASSFSAGANYGYTF.

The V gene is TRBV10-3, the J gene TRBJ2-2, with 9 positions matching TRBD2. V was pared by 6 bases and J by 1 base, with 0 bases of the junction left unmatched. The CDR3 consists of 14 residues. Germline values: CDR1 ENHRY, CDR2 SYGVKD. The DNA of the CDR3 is TGTGCCATCAGAGCGGGAGGGAACACCGGGGAGCTGTTTTTT. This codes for CAIRAGGNTGELFF.

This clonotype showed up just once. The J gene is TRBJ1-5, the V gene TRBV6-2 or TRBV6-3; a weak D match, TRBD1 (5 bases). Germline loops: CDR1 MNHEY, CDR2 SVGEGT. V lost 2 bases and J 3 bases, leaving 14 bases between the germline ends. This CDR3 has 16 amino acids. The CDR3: CASSYPGANTNQPQHF. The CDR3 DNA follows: TGTGCCAGCAGTTACCCCGGGGCCAATACCAATCAGCCCCAGCATTTT.

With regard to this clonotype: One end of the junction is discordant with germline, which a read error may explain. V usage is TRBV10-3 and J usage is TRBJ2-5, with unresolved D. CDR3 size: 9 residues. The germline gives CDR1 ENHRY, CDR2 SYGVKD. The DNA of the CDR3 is TGTGCCTTCGGTGGCGCCAGAAAATTC. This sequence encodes CAFGGARKF.

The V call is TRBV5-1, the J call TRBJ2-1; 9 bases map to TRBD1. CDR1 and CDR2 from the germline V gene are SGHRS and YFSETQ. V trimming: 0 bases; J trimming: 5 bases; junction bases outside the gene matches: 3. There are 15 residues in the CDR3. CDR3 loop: CASSLGTGANNEQFF. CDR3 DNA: TGCGCCAGCAGCTTGGGGACAGGGGCCAACAATGAGCAGTTCTTC.

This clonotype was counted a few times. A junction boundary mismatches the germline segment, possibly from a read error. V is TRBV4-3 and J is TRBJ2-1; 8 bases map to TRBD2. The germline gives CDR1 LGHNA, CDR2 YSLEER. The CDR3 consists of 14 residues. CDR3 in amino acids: CASSQDVSSGNRLF. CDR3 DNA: TGCGCCAGCAGCCAAGACGTGAGTAGCGGGAATAGACTCTTC.

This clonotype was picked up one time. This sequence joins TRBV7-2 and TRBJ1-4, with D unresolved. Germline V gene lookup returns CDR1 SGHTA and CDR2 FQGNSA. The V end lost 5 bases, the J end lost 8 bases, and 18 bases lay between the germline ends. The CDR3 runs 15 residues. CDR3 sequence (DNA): TGTGCCAGCAGCCCCAACGGGAACCCGGAAGAAAAACTGTTTTTT. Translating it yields CASSPNGNPEEKLFF.